The sequence of this T cell receptor (beta chain) was determined in a study of cytomegalovirus exposure and HLA in healthy donors. Points from the study as a whole: TCR beta chain V- and J-gene trimming was linked, in a later analysis, to a missense variant in DCLRE1C. The study found most TCR sequences rare, yet found some public TCRs in many donors. It was only CMV serostatus that was available as immune exposure information.

The PCR used 60 Vbeta and 13 Jbeta primers. The repertoire was sequenced with immunoSEQ multiplex PCR; TCRdb's copy has only in-frame clones and lacks some. The sample holds more than 150,000 clones, roughly 80% seen once. For this clone: The antigen remains undetermined.

These donors counted as nominally healthy when sampled, but unrecorded immune exposures were likely. Between the trimmed V and J ends, which lost 7 bases and 5 bases, there was a span of 20 bases. The CDR3 covers 16 residues. Looked up from germline, CDR1 is SNHLY and CDR2 is FYNNEI. Sequencing was done on a sample of PBMCs. The chain links TRBV2 to TRBJ2-2, with a weak D call TRBD1 (6 bases). The sequence was collected from a girl between 10 and 17 years old in good health and CMV-seropositive. The DNA for the CDR3 is TGTGCCAGCACCCTGGGCAAAGGGCAGGGGACCGGGGAGCTGTTTTTT. Its protein product is CASTLGKGQGTGELFF.